This T cell receptor (beta chain) was captured by sequencing in a study of identical twins. Study observations and caveats: The study reached conclusions through statistical analysis that was cross-sectional, not following the same donors.

Using its own MiXCR run on the 5' RACE reads, TCRdb lists one record per CDR3 protein. The sample carries approximately 620,000 distinct CDR3 sequences, about 9.4% recorded once. This clonotype came up a few times. The antigen remains undetermined. This same sample was also part of a study on yellow fever vaccine responses in identical twins.

The sample comprised PBMCs. The source is a woman between 18 and 30 years old in good health.

The CDR3 DNA sequence: TGTGCCAGCTCACCAACCCGACAGGCCATCAGCGATTCTGAAAAACTGTTTTTT. Its protein product is CASSPTRQAISDSEKLFF. The chain combines TRBV18 with TRBJ1-4, with D possibly being TRBD1 (6 bases). CDR3 size: 18 residues. Germline V gives CDR1 KGHSH, CDR2 LQKENI. The V end was cut by 2 bases, the J end by 7 bases, with 23 bases between.